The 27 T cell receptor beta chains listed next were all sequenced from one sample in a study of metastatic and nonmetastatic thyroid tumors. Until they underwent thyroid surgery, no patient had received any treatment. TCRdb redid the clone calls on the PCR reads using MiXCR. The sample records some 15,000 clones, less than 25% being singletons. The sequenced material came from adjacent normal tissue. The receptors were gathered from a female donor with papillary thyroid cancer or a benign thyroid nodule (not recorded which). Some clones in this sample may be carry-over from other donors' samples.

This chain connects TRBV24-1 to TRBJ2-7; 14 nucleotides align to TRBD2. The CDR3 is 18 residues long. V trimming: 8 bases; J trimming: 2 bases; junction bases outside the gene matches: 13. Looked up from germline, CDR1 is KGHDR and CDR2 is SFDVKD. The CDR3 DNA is TGTGCCACCATTCGACTAGCGGGAGGGCCAAGGGTCGCCTACGAGCAGTACTTC. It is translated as CATIRLAGGPRVAYEQYF.

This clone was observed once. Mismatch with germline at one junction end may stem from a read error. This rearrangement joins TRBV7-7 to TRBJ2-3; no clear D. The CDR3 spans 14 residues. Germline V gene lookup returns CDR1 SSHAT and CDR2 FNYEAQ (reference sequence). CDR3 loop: CASSLKAGTDTQYF. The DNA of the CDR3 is TGCGCCAGCAGCTTAAAGGCAGGCACAGATACGCAGTATTTT. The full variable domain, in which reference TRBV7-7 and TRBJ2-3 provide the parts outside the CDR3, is GAGVSQSPRYKVTKRGQDVTLRCDPISSHATLYWYQQALGQGPEFLTYFNYEAQPDKSGLPSDRFSAERPEGSISTLTIQRTEQRDSAMYRCASSLKAGTDTQYFGPGTRLTVL.

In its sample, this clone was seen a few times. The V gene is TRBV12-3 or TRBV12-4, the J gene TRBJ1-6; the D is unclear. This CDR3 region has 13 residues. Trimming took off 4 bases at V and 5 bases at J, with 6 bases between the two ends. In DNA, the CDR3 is TGTGCCAGCAGTTGGGCCGATAATTCACCCCTCCACTTT. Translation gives CASSWADNSPLHF.

The CDR3 region has the DNA TGTGCCAGCAGCTTAGATATATCGGGAGCTGGAGTCCACAATGAGCAGTTCTTC. The encoded protein is CASSLDISGAGVHNEQFF. This sequence joins TRBV11-2 and TRBJ2-1; D perhaps matches TRBD2 (6 bases). Trimming stripped 0 bases from V and 5 bases from J, with 20 bases between. Germline values: CDR1 SGHAT, CDR2 FQNNGV. This CDR3 contains 18 residues. Full variable domain (outside the CDR3, taken from reference TRBV11-2 and TRBJ2-1): EAGVAQSPRYKIIEKRQSVAFWCNPISGHATLYWYQQILGQGPKLLIQFQNNGVVDDSQLPKDRFSAERLKGVDSTLKIQPAKLEDSAVYLCASSLDISGAGVHNEQFFGPGTRLTVL.

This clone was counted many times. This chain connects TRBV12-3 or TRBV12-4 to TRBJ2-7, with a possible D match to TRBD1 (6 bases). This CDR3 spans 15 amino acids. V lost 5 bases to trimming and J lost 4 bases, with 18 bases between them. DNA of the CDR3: TGTGCCAGCAGTGTCGGACAGACCGGAGTTTACGAGCAGTACTTC. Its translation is CASSVGQTGVYEQYF.

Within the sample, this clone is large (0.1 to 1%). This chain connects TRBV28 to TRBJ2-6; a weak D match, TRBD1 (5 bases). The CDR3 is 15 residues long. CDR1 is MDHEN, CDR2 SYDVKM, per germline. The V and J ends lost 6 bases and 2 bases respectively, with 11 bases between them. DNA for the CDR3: TGTGCCAGCAGCCGCAGGGTGGCTGGGGCCAACGTCCTGACTTTC. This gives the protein CASSRRVAGANVLTF.

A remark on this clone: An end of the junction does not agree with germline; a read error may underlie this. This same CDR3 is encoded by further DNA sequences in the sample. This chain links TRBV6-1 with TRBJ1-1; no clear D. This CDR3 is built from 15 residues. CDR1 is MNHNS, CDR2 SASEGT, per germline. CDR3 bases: TGTGCCAGCAGTGAAGTCGTAGCTATGAATACTGAAGCTTTCTTT. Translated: CASSEVVAMNTEAFF.

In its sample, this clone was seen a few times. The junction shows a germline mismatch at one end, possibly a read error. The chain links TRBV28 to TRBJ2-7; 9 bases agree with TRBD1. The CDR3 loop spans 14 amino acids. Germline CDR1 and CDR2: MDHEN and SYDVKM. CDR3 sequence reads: CASRRDRASNEQYF. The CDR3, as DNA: TGTGCCAGCCGTAGGGACAGGGCTTCCAACGAACAGTACTTC.

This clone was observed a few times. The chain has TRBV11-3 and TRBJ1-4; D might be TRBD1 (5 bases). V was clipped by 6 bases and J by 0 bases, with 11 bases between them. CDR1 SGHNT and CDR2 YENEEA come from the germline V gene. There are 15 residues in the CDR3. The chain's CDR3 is CASSWTTTTNEKLFF. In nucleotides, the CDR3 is TGTGCCAGCAGTTGGACAACTACAACTAATGAAAAACTGTTTTTT.

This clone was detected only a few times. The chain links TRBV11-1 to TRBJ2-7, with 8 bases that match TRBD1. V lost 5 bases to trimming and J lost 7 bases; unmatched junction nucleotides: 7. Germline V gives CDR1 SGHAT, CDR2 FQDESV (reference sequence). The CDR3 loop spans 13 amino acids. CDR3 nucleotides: TGTGCCAGCAGCGCGGGACAGGTCTTGGAGCAGTACTTC. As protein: CASSAGQVLEQYF.

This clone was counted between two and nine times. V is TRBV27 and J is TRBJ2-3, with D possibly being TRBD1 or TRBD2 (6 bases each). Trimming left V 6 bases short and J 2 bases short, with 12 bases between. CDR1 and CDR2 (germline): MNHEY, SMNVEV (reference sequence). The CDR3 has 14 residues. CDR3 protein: CASSRRGITDTQYF. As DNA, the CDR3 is TGTGCCAGCAGCAGGAGGGGGATCACAGATACGCAGTATTTT.

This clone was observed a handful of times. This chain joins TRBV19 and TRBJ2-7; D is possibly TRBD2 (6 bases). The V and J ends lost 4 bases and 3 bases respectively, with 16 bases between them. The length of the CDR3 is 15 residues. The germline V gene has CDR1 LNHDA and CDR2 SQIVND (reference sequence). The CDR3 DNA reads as TGTGCCAGTAGTAATGGGGGGACTTCTCTCTACGAGCAGTACTTC. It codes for CASSNGGTSLYEQYF.

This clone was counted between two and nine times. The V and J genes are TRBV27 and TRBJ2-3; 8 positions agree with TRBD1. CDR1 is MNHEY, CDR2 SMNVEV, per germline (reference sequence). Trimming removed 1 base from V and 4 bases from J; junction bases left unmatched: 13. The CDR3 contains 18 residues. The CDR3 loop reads CASSLLWKQDRVPDTQYF. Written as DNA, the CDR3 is TGTGCCAGCAGTTTATTATGGAAGCAGGACAGGGTCCCAGATACGCAGTATTTT.

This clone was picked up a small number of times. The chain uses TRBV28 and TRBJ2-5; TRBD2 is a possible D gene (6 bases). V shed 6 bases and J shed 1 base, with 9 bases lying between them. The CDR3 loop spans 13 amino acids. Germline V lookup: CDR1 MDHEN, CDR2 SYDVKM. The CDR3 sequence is CASSPGLQETQYF. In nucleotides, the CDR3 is TGTGCCAGCAGCCCGGGACTCCAAGAGACCCAGTACTTC.

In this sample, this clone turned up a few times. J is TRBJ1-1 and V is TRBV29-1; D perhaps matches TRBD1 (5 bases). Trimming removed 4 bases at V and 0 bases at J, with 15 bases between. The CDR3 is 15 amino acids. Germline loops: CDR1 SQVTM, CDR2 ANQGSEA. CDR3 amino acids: CSVAAGWAMNTEAFF. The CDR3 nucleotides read TGCAGCGTTGCTGCAGGGTGGGCTATGAACACTGAAGCTTTCTTT.

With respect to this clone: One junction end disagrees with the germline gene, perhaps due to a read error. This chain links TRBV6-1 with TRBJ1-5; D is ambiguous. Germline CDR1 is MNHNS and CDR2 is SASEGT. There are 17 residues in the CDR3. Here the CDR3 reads CASSEEPWGGSNHPQHF. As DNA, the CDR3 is TGTGCCAGCAGTGAAGAGCCCTGGGGTGGGAGCAATCATCCCCAGCATTTT.

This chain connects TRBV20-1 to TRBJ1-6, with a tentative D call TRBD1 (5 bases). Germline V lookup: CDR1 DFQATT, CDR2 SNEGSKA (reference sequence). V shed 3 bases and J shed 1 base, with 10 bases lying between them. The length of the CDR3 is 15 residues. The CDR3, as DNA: TGCAGTGCTAGGGGCAGGGCGTCCTATAATTCACCCCTCCACTTT. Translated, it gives CSARGRASYNSPLHF.

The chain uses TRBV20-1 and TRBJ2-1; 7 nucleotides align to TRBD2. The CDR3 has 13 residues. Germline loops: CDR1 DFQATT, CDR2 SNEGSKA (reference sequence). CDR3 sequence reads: CRASGAAAFEQFF. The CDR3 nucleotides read TGCAGGGCGAGCGGGGCGGCTGCCTTTGAGCAGTTCTTC.

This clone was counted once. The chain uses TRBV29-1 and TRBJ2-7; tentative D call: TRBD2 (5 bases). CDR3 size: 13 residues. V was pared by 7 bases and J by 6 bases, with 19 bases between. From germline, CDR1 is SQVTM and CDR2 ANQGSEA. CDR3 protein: CSAGTFEGSEQYF. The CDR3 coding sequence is TGCAGCGCTGGAACTTTTGAGGGTTCCGAGCAGTACTTC.

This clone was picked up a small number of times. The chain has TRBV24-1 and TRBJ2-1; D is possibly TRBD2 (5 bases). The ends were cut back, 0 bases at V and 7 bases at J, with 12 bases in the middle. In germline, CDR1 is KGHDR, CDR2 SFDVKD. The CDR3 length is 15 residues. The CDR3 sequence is CATSDLSGYRNEQFF. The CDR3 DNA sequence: TGTGCCACCAGTGATTTGAGCGGATATAGGAATGAGCAGTTCTTC.

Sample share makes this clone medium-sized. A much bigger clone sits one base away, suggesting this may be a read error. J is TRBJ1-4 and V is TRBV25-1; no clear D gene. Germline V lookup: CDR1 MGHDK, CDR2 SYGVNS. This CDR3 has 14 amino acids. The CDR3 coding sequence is TGTGCCAGCAGTGTACCTGCAACTAATGAAAAACTGGTTTTT. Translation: CASSVPATNEKLVF.

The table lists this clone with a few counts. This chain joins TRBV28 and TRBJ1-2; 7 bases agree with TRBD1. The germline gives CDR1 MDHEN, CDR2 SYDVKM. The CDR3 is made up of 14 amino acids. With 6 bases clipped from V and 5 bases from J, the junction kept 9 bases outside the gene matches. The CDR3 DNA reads TGTGCCAGCAGAAGGGACAGACCCTCGTATGGCTACACCTTC. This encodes CASRRDRPSYGYTF.

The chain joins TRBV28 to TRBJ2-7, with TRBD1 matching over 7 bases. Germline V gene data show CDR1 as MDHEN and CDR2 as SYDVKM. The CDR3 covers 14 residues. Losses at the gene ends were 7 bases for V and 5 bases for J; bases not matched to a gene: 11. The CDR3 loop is CASTSGTANDEQYF. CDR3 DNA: TGTGCCAGCACCTCCGGGACAGCTAACGACGAGCAGTACTTC.

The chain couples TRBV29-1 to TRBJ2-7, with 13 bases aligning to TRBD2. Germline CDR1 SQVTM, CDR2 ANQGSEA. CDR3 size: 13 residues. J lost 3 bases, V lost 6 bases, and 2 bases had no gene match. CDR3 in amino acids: CSVRTSGSYEQYF. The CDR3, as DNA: TGCAGCGTCCGGACTAGCGGGAGCTACGAGCAGTACTTC.

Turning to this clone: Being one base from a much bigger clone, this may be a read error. The CDR3 region has the DNA TGTGCCAGAAGTGAACGGGGCGGGGGCACCTACAATGAGCAGTTCTTC. Encoded protein: CARSERGGGTYNEQFF. This chain links TRBV6-1 with TRBJ2-1; D may be TRBD2 (7 bases). Germline-derived CDR1 and CDR2 are MNHNS and SASEGT. This CDR3 has 16 residues.

The CDR3 is CSAKRTGGNEQFF. The CDR3 DNA follows: TGCAGTGCTAAGCGGACAGGGGGGAATGAGCAGTTCTTC. The chain links TRBV20-1 to TRBJ2-1; 10 positions agree with TRBD1. Trimming at V came to 4 bases and at J to 7 bases, leaving 4 bases not matched to a gene. Germline CDR1 and CDR2: DFQATT and SNEGSKA (reference sequence). CDR3 length equals 13 residues.

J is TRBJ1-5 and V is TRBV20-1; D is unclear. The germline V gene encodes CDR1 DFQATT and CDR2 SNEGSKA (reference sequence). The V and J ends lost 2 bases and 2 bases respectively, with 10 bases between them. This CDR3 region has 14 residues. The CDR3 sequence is CSARRGQGNQPQHF. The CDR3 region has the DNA TGCAGTGCTAGAAGAGGTCAGGGCAATCAGCCCCAGCATTTT.